A selection of T cell receptor beta chains follows, all from one sample in a study of T-cell reconstitution after alpha-beta-depleted transplantation in children. MiXCR, run by TCRdb on the PCR reads, gives a single entry per CDR3 protein. This table holds hundreds of thousands of distinct CDR3 sequences, 6% to 10% found once. The sequencing used peripheral blood, collected 360 days after TCRalphabeta/CD19-depleted stem cell transplant. These receptor sequences come from a female patient younger than 10 who had a stem cell transplant for Fanconi anemia, so the T cells may come from the graft donor. Both conserved end residues are part of each CDR3. A D gene is named only where the DNA matches it firmly. Size values are once, few and many counts, or a class for expanded clones, and some rows have none.

d_gene	v_gene	j_gene	len	abundance	CDR3aa	CDR3nt
TRBD1	TRBV11-1	TRBJ1-4	18	few	CASSLWPYKGGKNERLFF	TGTGCCAGCAGCTTATGGCCCTACAAAGGGGGCAAGAATGAAAGACTGTTTTTT
.	TRBV3-1	TRBJ2-2	16	.	CASSQDPGANTGELFF	TGTGCCAGCAGCCAAGATCCGGGGGCTAACACCGGGGAGCTGTTTTTT
.	TRBV6-2/TRBV6-3	TRBJ1-6	13	.	CASTQAGHSPLHF	TGTGCCAGCACGCAGGCAGGCCATTCACCCCTCCACTTT
.	TRBV7-3	TRBJ2-1	17	many	CASSLTFAGGLRNEQFF	TGTGCCAGCAGCTTAACGTTCGCCGGGGGGCTTAGGAATGAGCAGTTCTTC
.	TRBV10-3	TRBJ2-5	14	many	CAIGGHSARETQYF	TGTGCCATCGGTGGTCATTCAGCGAGAGAGACCCAGTACTTC
.	TRBV29-1	TRBJ2-2	13	many	CSVEGPNTGELFF	TGCAGCGTTGAAGGGCCAAACACCGGGGAGCTGTTTTTT
TRBD1	TRBV16	TRBJ2-3	13	few	CASRWTGRNTQYF	TGTGCCAGCCGTTGGACAGGGCGGAATACGCAGTATTTT
.	TRBV5-1	TRBJ1-4	14	.	CASSLDGIYEKLFF	TGCGCCAGCAGTTTGGACGGTATTTATGAAAAACTGTTTTTT
.	TRBV30	TRBJ2-3	12	.	CASHRTTDTQYF	TGTGCCTCTCACAGGACCACAGATACGCAGTATTTT
.	TRBV7-6	TRBJ1-2	17	few	CASSPSEWGVGPEGYTF	TGTGCCAGCAGCCCGTCAGAGTGGGGGGTGGGGCCGGAGGGCTACACCTTC
TRBD2	TRBV20-1	TRBJ2-7	13	many	CSAIAGGPGEQYF	TGCAGTGCTATAGCGGGAGGGCCGGGCGAGCAGTACTTC
.	TRBV4-2	TRBJ2-5	15	many	CASSPNPSVVETQYF	TGTGCCAGCAGCCCTAATCCTTCGGTCGTCGAGACCCAGTACTTC
.	TRBV12-3/TRBV12-4	TRBJ1-5	14	many	CASSHLYSNQPQHF	TGTGCCAGCAGTCACCTTTATAGCAATCAGCCCCAGCATTTT
TRBD1	TRBV28	TRBJ2-3	16	few	CASSSTKTGGTDTQYF	TGTGCCAGCAGTTCAACCAAGACAGGGGGCACAGATACGCAGTATTTT
.	TRBV2	TRBJ1-6	15	.	CASSGSGTSSSPLHF	TGTGCCAGCAGTGGATCCGGGACCTCTTCTTCACCCCTCCACTTT
.	TRBV5-6	TRBJ2-3	15	medium-sized	CASSLVQGGTDTQYF	TGTGCCAGCAGCTTGGTTCAGGGAGGCACAGATACGCAGTATTTT
TRBD1	TRBV6-2/TRBV6-3	TRBJ2-1	17	.	CASSSPGDRGFYNEQFF	TGTGCCAGCAGTTCCCCCGGGGACAGGGGGTTTTACAATGAGCAGTTCTTC
.	TRBV5-1	TRBJ1-1	14	many	CASSLVGQNTEAFF	TGCGCCAGCAGCTTGGTCGGGCAGAACACTGAAGCTTTCTTT
.	TRBV3-1	TRBJ2-3	19	few	CASSQDRELSGTVTDTQYF	TGTGCCAGCAGCCAAGACCGGGAACTTTCGGGAACCGTCACAGATACGCAGTATTTT
.	TRBV20-1	TRBJ2-1	16	many	CSATVTEGRRYNEQFF	TGCAGTGCTACAGTTACAGAGGGTCGAAGATACAATGAGCAGTTCTTC
.	TRBV4-1	TRBJ2-2	15	many	CASSLTGTFTGELFF	TGCGCCAGCAGCCTTACCGGGACTTTCACCGGGGAGCTGTTTTTT
.	TRBV6-2/TRBV6-3	TRBJ1-6	17	few	CASSYAVEGSYNSPLHF	TGTGCCAGCAGTTATGCAGTGGAAGGCTCCTATAATTCACCCCTCCACTTT
TRBD1	TRBV6-5	TRBJ1-2	15	.	CASTPGQGFGYGYTF	TGTGCCAGCACTCCGGGACAGGGCTTTGGCTATGGCTACACCTTC
.	TRBV2	TRBJ1-4	14	many	CASRAGRSNEKLFF	TGTGCCAGCAGGGCCGGACGGAGTAATGAAAAACTGTTTTTT
.	TRBV20-1	TRBJ1-5	13	few	CSAAAYSNQPQHF	TGCAGTGCGGCCGCGTATAGCAATCAGCCCCAGCATTTT
.	TRBV27	TRBJ2-3	15	many	CASSLSVVSTDTQYF	TGTGCCAGCAGTTTATCGGTAGTAAGCACAGATACGCAGTATTTT
.	TRBV28	TRBJ1-3	20	.	CASSSLIRRGWGAAGNTIYF	TGTGCCAGCAGTTCCTTGATCCGCCGCGGATGGGGGGCGGCTGGAAACACCATATATTTT
TRBD1	TRBV15	TRBJ1-3	16	few	CATSRGDSSSGNTIYF	TGTGCCACCAGCAGAGGGGACAGCAGCTCTGGAAACACCATATATTTT
.	TRBV9	TRBJ2-3	14	many	CASRRTSSTDTQYF	TGTGCCAGCAGACGGACTTCTAGCACAGATACGCAGTATTTT
.	TRBV4-1	TRBJ2-3	14	.	CASSQLSVTDTQYF	TGCGCCAGCAGCCAACTGTCAGTCACAGATACGCAGTATTTT
.	TRBV4-1	TRBJ2-2	14	.	CASSTPLATGELFF	TGCGCCAGCAGCACGCCTCTAGCGACCGGGGAGCTGTTTTTT
.	TRBV20-1	TRBJ2-2	13	.	CSAGDHRVGELFF	TGCAGTGCTGGAGATCATCGGGTCGGGGAGCTGTTTTTT
.	TRBV20-1	TRBJ2-1	15	many	CSARVYERFGNEQFF	TGCAGTGCTAGAGTCTACGAGCGGTTCGGCAATGAGCAGTTCTTC
.	TRBV9	TRBJ2-7	13	many	CASTDWPAYEQYF	TGTGCCAGCACTGACTGGCCAGCCTACGAGCAGTACTTC
.	TRBV12-3/TRBV12-4	TRBJ2-2	15	many	CASSFGTLYTGELFF	TGTGCCAGCAGTTTCGGGACCTTATACACCGGGGAGCTGTTTTTT
.	TRBV5-6	TRBJ2-5	13	many	CASSSFLEETQYF	TGTGCCAGCAGCTCCTTTTTGGAAGAGACCCAGTACTTC
.	TRBV20-1	TRBJ1-6	14	many	CSARTGTGNSPLHF	TGCAGTGCTAGGACCGGGACTGGAAATTCACCCCTCCACTTT
TRBD2	TRBV6-1	TRBJ2-3	15	many	CASSPTSGSGDTQYF	TGTGCCAGCAGCCCGACTAGCGGGAGTGGAGATACGCAGTATTTT
.	TRBV20-1	TRBJ2-3	12	many	CSARGVTDTQYF	TGCAGTGCTAGGGGGGTTACAGATACGCAGTATTTT
.	TRBV19	TRBJ2-1	11	many	CASSIGSKKFF	TGTGCCAGTAGTATAGGCAGTAAAAAGTTCTTC
.	TRBV6-6	TRBJ2-1	13	many	CASFLGDYNEQFF	TGTGCCAGTTTCCTCGGGGACTACAATGAGCAGTTCTTC
TRBD1	TRBV12-3/TRBV12-4	TRBJ2-4	15	many	CASRADGTEGNIQYF	TGTGCCAGCAGAGCGGACGGGACAGAGGGAAACATTCAGTACTTC
.	TRBV27	TRBJ2-1	14	few	CASSGQASYNEQFF	TGTGCCAGCAGTGGCCAGGCCTCCTACAATGAGCAGTTCTTC
.	TRBV10-3	TRBJ1-2	15	few	CAIPRGPLGSYGYTF	TGTGCCATACCCCGTGGTCCCCTGGGCTCCTATGGCTACACCTTC
.	TRBV5-1	TRBJ1-2	12	few	CASGEQGVGYTF	TGCGCCAGCGGGGAACAGGGAGTTGGCTACACCTTC
TRBD2	TRBV5-1	TRBJ2-5	18	many	CASSLFASGGNLQETQYF	TGCGCCAGCAGCTTGTTTGCTAGCGGGGGTAATCTACAAGAGACCCAGTACTTC
TRBD1	TRBV9	TRBJ2-1	16	many	CASSVGLQGDYNEQFF	TGTGCCAGCAGCGTAGGTCTCCAGGGGGACTACAATGAGCAGTTCTTC